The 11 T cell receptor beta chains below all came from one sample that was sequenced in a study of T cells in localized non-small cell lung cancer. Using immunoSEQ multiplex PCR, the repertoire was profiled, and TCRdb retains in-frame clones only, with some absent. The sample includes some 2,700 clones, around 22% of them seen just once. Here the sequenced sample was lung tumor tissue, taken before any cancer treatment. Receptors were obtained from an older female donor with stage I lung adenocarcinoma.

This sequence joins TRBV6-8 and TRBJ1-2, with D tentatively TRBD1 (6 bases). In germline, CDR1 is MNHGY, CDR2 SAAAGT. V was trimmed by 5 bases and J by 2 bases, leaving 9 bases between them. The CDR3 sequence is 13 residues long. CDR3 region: CASSPGANYGYTF. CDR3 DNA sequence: TGTGCCAGCAGTCCGGGGGCCAACTATGGCTACACCTTC.

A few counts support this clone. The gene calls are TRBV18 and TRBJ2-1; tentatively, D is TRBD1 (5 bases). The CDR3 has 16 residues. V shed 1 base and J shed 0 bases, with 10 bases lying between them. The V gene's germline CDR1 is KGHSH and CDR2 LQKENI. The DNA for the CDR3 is TGTGCCAGCTCACCACTAGGACAACGCTCCTACAATGAGCAGTTCTTC. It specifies CASSPLGQRSYNEQFF.

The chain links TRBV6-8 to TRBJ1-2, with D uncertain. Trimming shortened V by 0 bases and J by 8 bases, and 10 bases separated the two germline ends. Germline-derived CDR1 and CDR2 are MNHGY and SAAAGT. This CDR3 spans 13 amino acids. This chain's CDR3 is CASSYSREGGYTF. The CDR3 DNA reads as TGTGCCAGCAGTTACTCTCGGGAAGGCGGCTACACCTTC.

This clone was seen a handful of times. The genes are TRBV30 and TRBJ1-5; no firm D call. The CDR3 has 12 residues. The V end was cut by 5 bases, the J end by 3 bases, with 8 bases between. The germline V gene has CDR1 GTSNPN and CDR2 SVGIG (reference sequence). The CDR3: CAWGPNNQPQHF. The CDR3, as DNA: TGTGCCTGGGGCCCCAACAATCAGCCCCAGCATTTT.

The CDR3 DNA sequence: TGCGCCAGCAGCCCGGTCCCTATAGGCAGCACAGATACGCAGTATTTT. Translating it yields CASSPVPIGSTDTQYF. The V gene is TRBV4-1, the J gene TRBJ2-3, with D unclear. V lost 4 bases and J 0 bases, leaving 14 bases between the germline ends. This CDR3 is built from 16 residues. From germline, CDR1 is MGHRA and CDR2 YSYEKL.

CDR3 amino acids: CASSAEGQGARGYTF. The CDR3, as DNA: TGTGCCAGCAGCGCGGAGGGACAGGGGGCGCGCGGCTACACCTTC. The V call is TRBV9, the J call TRBJ1-2; 12 positions agree with TRBD1. The CDR3 is 15 amino acids. Germline CDR1 SGDLS, CDR2 YYNGEE. Trimming at V came to 3 bases and at J to 8 bases, leaving 8 bases not matched to a gene.

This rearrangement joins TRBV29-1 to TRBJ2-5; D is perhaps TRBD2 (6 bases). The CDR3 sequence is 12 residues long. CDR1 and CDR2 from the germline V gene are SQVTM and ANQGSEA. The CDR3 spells CHNRGSQETQYF. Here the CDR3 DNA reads TGCCATAACCGGGGGTCACAAGAGACCCAGTACTTC. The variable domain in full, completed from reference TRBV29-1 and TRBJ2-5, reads SAVISQKPSRDICQRGTSLTIQCQVDSQVTMMFWYRQQPGQSLTLIATANQGSEATYESGFVIDKFPISRPNLTFSTLTVSNMSPEDSSIYLCHNRGSQETQYFGPGTRLLVL.

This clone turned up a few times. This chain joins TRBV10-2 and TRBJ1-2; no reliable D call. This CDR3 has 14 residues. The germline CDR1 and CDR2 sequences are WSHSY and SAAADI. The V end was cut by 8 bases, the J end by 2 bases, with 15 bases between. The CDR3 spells CASGSEGRNYGYTF. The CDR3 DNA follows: TGCGCCAGCGGGAGTGAGGGTCGAAACTATGGCTACACCTTC.

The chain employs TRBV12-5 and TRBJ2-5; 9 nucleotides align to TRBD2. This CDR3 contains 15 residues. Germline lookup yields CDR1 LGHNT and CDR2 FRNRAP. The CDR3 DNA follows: TGTGCCAGCACCCTAAGTGCGGGAGGGGGGGAGACCCAGTACTTC. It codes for CASTLSAGGGETQYF.

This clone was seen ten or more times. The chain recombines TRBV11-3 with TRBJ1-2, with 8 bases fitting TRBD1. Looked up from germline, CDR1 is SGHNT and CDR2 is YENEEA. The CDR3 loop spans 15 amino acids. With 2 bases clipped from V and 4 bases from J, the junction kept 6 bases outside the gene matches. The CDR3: CASSLNQGAGYGYTF. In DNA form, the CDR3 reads TGTGCCAGCAGCTTAAATCAGGGGGCCGGCTATGGCTACACCTTC.

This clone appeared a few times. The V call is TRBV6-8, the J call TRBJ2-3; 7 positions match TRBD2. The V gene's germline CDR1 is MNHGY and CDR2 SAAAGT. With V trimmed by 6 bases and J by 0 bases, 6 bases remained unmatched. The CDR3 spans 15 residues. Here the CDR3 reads CASSRGSPSTDTQYF. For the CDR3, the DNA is TGTGCCAGCAGCCGCGGGAGTCCTAGCACAGATACGCAGTATTTT.